These T cell receptor beta chains were read from a single sample in a study of blood T cells in healthy people across ages. TCRdb reanalysed the 5' RACE reads using MiXCR and keeps one entry per CDR3 protein. Found here are hundreds of thousands of distinct CDR3 sequences, roughly 56% of them singletons; the top ten hold 20% to 30%. The sequenced material came from blood. The receptors originated from a man aged 35-49 years in good health. CDR3s include the opening cysteine and the closing phenylalanine or tryptophan. A D gene is named only where the DNA matches it firmly. Expanded clones are given a class, and other clones once, few, many or no size at all.

J gene: TRBJ2-6; clone size: many; D gene: .; V gene: TRBV15; CDR3 protein: CATSRNDGGANVLTF; CDR3 DNA: TGTGCCACCAGCAGAAATGACGGTGGGGCCAACGTCCTGACTTTC
J gene: TRBJ2-1; clone size: .; D gene: TRBD2; V gene: TRBV10-3; CDR3 protein: CAIRTGTSEDNEQFF; CDR3 DNA: TGTGCCATCAGGACCGGGACTAGCGAAGACAATGAGCAGTTCTTC
J gene: TRBJ2-5; clone size: .; D gene: .; V gene: TRBV20-1; CDR3 protein: CSARVSDPSRTQYF; CDR3 DNA: TGCAGTGCTAGAGTATCGGACCCCAGCAGGACCCAGTACTTC
J gene: TRBJ1-2; clone size: .; D gene: .; V gene: TRBV30; CDR3 protein: CAWATNGYTF; CDR3 DNA: TGTGCCTGGGCAACGAATGGCTACACCTTC
J gene: TRBJ2-6; clone size: .; D gene: .; V gene: TRBV20-1; CDR3 protein: CSARSLRGSGANVLTF; CDR3 DNA: TGCAGTGCTAGGAGTTTAAGGGGCTCTGGGGCCAACGTCCTGACTTTC
J gene: TRBJ2-1; clone size: .; D gene: .; V gene: TRBV7-3; CDR3 protein: CASSLKTGPPSEQFF; CDR3 DNA: TGTGCCAGCAGCTTAAAGACAGGTCCACCCAGTGAGCAGTTCTTC
J gene: TRBJ2-3; clone size: few; D gene: .; V gene: TRBV19; CDR3 protein: CASGWTVTDTQYF; CDR3 DNA: TGTGCCAGCGGGTGGACAGTTACAGATACGCAGTATTTT
J gene: TRBJ2-3; clone size: few; D gene: TRBD2; V gene: TRBV11-2; CDR3 protein: CASSLLPSGSGADTQYF; CDR3 DNA: TGTGCCAGCAGCTTACTTCCTAGCGGGAGCGGCGCAGATACGCAGTATTTT
J gene: TRBJ2-5; clone size: few; D gene: .; V gene: TRBV29-1; CDR3 protein: CSVAHRQETQYF; CDR3 DNA: TGCAGCGTCGCTCATAGGCAAGAGACCCAGTACTTC
J gene: TRBJ2-3; clone size: .; D gene: .; V gene: TRBV7-3; CDR3 protein: CASSLTGVGGVTDTQYF; CDR3 DNA: TGTGCCAGCAGCTTAACGGGGGTTGGGGGAGTGACAGATACGCAGTATTTT
J gene: TRBJ2-5; clone size: .; D gene: .; V gene: TRBV20-1; CDR3 protein: CSAPSGFRAETQYF; CDR3 DNA: TGCAGTGCCCCGTCCGGGTTCAGGGCCGAGACCCAGTACTTC
J gene: TRBJ2-1; clone size: .; D gene: .; V gene: TRBV20-1; CDR3 protein: CSAFGSRRGYNEQFF; CDR3 DNA: TGCAGTGCTTTTGGCTCGCGGAGGGGCTACAATGAGCAGTTCTTC
J gene: TRBJ2-3; clone size: .; D gene: TRBD1; V gene: TRBV10-3; CDR3 protein: CATTGGGVADTQYF; CDR3 DNA: TGTGCCACTACAGGGGGAGGTGTCGCAGATACGCAGTATTTT
J gene: TRBJ2-1; clone size: few; D gene: TRBD1; V gene: TRBV7-9; CDR3 protein: CASSPGQGNNEQFF; CDR3 DNA: TGTGCCAGCAGCCCGGGACAGGGGAACAATGAGCAGTTCTTC
J gene: TRBJ1-4; clone size: .; D gene: TRBD1; V gene: TRBV20-1; CDR3 protein: CSARATQTGVVFF; CDR3 DNA: TGCAGTGCTAGAGCGACGCAGACAGGGGTGGTGTTTTTT
J gene: TRBJ2-4; clone size: .; D gene: TRBD2; V gene: TRBV3-1; CDR3 protein: CASSPQRGFRSAGLRDIQYF; CDR3 DNA: TGTGCCAGCAGCCCTCAGCGGGGGTTTCGAAGTGCAGGCTTACGGGACATTCAGTACTTC
J gene: TRBJ2-5; clone size: .; D gene: .; V gene: TRBV21-1; CDR3 protein: CASSKQTGEETQYF; CDR3 DNA: TGTGCCAGCAGCAAGCAGACAGGGGAAGAGACCCAGTACTTC
J gene: TRBJ2-3; clone size: .; D gene: .; V gene: TRBV18; CDR3 protein: CASSPPYRADTQYF; CDR3 DNA: TGTGCCAGCTCACCACCCTACAGGGCCGATACGCAGTATTTT
J gene: TRBJ1-6; clone size: .; D gene: .; V gene: TRBV14; CDR3 protein: CASSQSQNRDSPLHF; CDR3 DNA: TGTGCCAGCAGCCAATCCCAGAATCGAGATTCACCCCTCCACTTT
J gene: TRBJ2-5; clone size: .; D gene: .; V gene: TRBV4-3; CDR3 protein: CASSQGDKNGETQYF; CDR3 DNA: TGCGCCAGCAGCCAAGGGGACAAAAATGGAGAGACCCAGTACTTC
J gene: TRBJ1-6; clone size: .; D gene: .; V gene: TRBV4-1; CDR3 protein: CASSARLTWDNSPLHF; CDR3 DNA: TGCGCCAGCAGCGCCAGACTGACTTGGGATAATTCACCCCTCCACTTT
J gene: TRBJ2-5; clone size: .; D gene: .; V gene: TRBV6-5; CDR3 protein: CASSTGLGWETQYF; CDR3 DNA: TGTGCCAGCAGTACAGGGCTTGGCTGGGAGACCCAGTACTTC
J gene: TRBJ2-7; clone size: .; D gene: .; V gene: TRBV14; CDR3 protein: CASSQGFNYEQYF; CDR3 DNA: TGTGCCAGCAGCCAAGGGTTTAACTACGAGCAGTACTTC